These 19 T cell receptor beta chains came from one sample sequenced in a study of technical replicates of blood from a handful of donors. Clones were sequenced by immunoSEQ multiplex PCR, and TCRdb holds only the in-frame ones, with some missing. The table records tens of thousands of clones, 80% to 90% of them present only once. Sequences were obtained from PBMCs. The receptors derive from a human donor in good health. Some clones in this sample may be carry-over from other donors' samples.

The chain is built from TRBV11-2 and TRBJ2-3, with 8 bases matching TRBD2. The CDR3 spans 16 residues. Looked up from germline, CDR1 is SGHAT and CDR2 is FQNNGV. The trim removed 6 bases at V and 2 bases at J, leaving 10 bases unmatched. The CDR3 sequence: CASSGEGTSPTDTQYF. The CDR3 bases are TGTGCCAGCAGTGGAGAAGGGACTAGTCCCACAGATACGCAGTATTTT.

The J gene is TRBJ1-1, the V gene TRBV7-2; maybe TRBD1 (5 bases). Germline V gene sequence: CDR1 SGHTA, CDR2 FQGNSA. Trimming removed 8 bases from V and 0 bases from J, with 13 bases in between. This CDR3 has 14 residues. CDR3 residues: CASGRQIMNTEAFF. CDR3 in DNA: TGTGCCAGCGGCCGACAGATCATGAACACTGAAGCTTTCTTT.

This chain uses TRBV30 with TRBJ1-1, with D possibly being TRBD1 (6 bases). This CDR3 is 12 amino acids long. CDR1 is GTSNPN and CDR2 is SVGIG in the germline V gene (reference sequence). Between the trimmed V and J ends, which lost 5 bases and 8 bases, there was a span of 15 bases. The CDR3 loop reads CAWGGATREAFF. CDR3 sequence (DNA): TGTGCCTGGGGGGGGGCGACGAGGGAAGCTTTCTTT.

The chain combines TRBV12-1 with TRBJ2-5; the DNA was not compared with TRBD2, the D call given in the table. TRBV12-1 is a documented pseudogene. CDR3 length: 18 amino acids. CDR3 residues: CASSPRDSGGEDGETQYF. In DNA, the CDR3 is TGTGCCAGCAGCCCAAGGGATAGCGGGGGGGAGGACGGGGAGACCCAGTACTTC.

J is TRBJ2-3 and V is TRBV7-9; 9 nucleotides align to TRBD1. V lost 4 bases, J lost 3 bases, and 8 bases stayed unmatched. In germline, CDR1 is SEHNR, CDR2 FQNEAQ (reference sequence). The length of the CDR3 is 16 residues. The CDR3 spells CASSSQQGASTDTQYF. The CDR3 DNA is TGTGCCAGCAGCTCCCAACAGGGGGCCTCTACAGATACGCAGTATTTT.

The rearrangement uses TRBV4-1 and TRBJ2-2; TRBD1 might be the D (6 bases). V lost 4 bases and J 1 base, leaving 19 bases between the germline ends. Germline lookup yields CDR1 MGHRA and CDR2 YSYEKL. CDR3 size: 18 residues. CDR3 loop: CASSRYGTPGQNTGELFF. The CDR3 DNA is TGCGCCAGCAGCCGATACGGGACACCAGGTCAGAACACCGGGGAGCTGTTTTTT.

With respect to this clone: At one end, the junction sequence differs from germline, possibly due to a read error. The rearrangement links TRBV18 to TRBJ1-1; D unresolved. The germline CDR1 and CDR2 sequences are KGHSH and LQKENI. The CDR3 consists of 16 residues. The CDR3 coding sequence is TGCGCCAGCTCACCGGATCGTCGTGGGCTGAACACTGAAGCTTTCTTT. Amino acids: CASSPDRRGLNTEAFF.

The chain has TRBV10-3 and TRBJ2-7; 10 bases map to TRBD1. Per the germline V gene, CDR1 is ENHRY and CDR2 is SYGVKD. V dropped 6 bases and J dropped 2; count of bases not matched to a gene: 10. The CDR3 extends over 16 amino acids. The chain's CDR3 is CAIRGQGSSKTYEQYF. CDR3 DNA sequence: TGTGCCATCAGGGGACAGGGGTCTTCTAAAACCTACGAGCAGTACTTC.

This clone was recorded only once. The chain combines TRBV6-5 with TRBJ2-3, with 7 bases aligning to TRBD2. Per the germline V gene, CDR1 is MNHEY and CDR2 is SVGAGI. V gave up 6 bases and J gave up 1 base; unmatched junction bases: 4. The CDR3 has 14 amino acids. The CDR3 region is CASRVAGRTDTQYF. Written as DNA, the CDR3 is TGTGCCAGCAGAGTAGCGGGCCGCACAGATACGCAGTATTTT.

CDR3 in amino acids: CASRSDTPVGYTF. The CDR3 DNA reads TGTGCCAGCAGATCGGACACTCCCGTGGGCTACACCTTC. V is TRBV28 and J is TRBJ1-2; maybe TRBD1 (5 bases). The CDR3 is 13 residues long. The V gene lost 6 bases and the J gene lost 8 bases, with 16 bases spanning the gap. Germline loops: CDR1 MDHEN, CDR2 SYDVKM.

This clone has more than one count but fewer than ten. The chain combines TRBV6-1 with TRBJ1-4; TRBD1 matches 7 bases. The germline CDR1 and CDR2 sequences are MNHNS and SASEGT. There are 14 residues in the CDR3. V lost 6 bases and J lost 7; bases outside the gene matches: 8. The CDR3: CASSLDRALEKLFF. CDR3 coding DNA: TGTGCCAGCAGCTTAGACAGGGCGCTTGAAAAACTGTTTTTT.

The rearrangement uses TRBV25-1 and TRBJ2-3, with D unclear. Trimming pared 2 bases from V and 4 bases from J, leaving 7 bases between. Germline V CDR1 and CDR2: MGHDK, SYGVNS. The CDR3 consists of 13 residues. CDR3 in amino acids: CASSELLPDTQYF. The DNA of the CDR3 is TGTGCCAGCAGTGAACTCCTACCAGATACGCAGTATTTT.

This chain uses TRBV27 with TRBJ2-2; 8 bases line up with TRBD2. V shed 6 bases and J 1 base; nucleotides not matched to a gene: 4. The CDR3 loop spans 15 amino acids. Germline loops: CDR1 MNHEY, CDR2 SMNVEV (reference sequence). This CDR3 is CASRLAGKNTGELFF. The CDR3 DNA reads TGTGCCAGCAGGCTAGCGGGTAAGAACACCGGGGAGCTGTTTTTT.

The chain carries TRBV29-1 and TRBJ1-2; 9 bases are a match to TRBD1. From germline, CDR1 is SQVTM and CDR2 ANQGSEA. With 6 bases clipped from V and 2 bases from J, the junction kept 4 bases outside the gene matches. The CDR3 has 13 amino acids. The CDR3 DNA sequence: TGCAGCGTACGACAGGGGGGAAACTATGGCTACACCTTC. Protein: CSVRQGGNYGYTF.

The chain joins TRBV21-1 to TRBJ1-5; the table gives TRBD1 as D, unverified against the DNA. TRBV21-1 is noted as a pseudogene. CDR3 size: 13 residues. CDR3 sequence: CASLGQGYQPQHF. The DNA of the CDR3 is TGTGCCAGCCTCGGACAGGGGTATCAGCCCCAGCATTTT.

This chain connects TRBV15 to TRBJ1-2, with 7 bases fitting TRBD1. J was trimmed by 8 bases and V by 6 bases; bases with no gene match: 9. Germline V gene data show CDR1 as LNHNV and CDR2 as YYDKDF (reference sequence). CDR3 length: 13 residues. The CDR3 sequence is CATSYTGVRGYTF. The CDR3 DNA follows: TGTGCCACCAGTTACACAGGGGTAAGGGGCTACACCTTC. Combining the CDR3 with reference TRBV15 and TRBJ1-2 gives the whole variable domain DAMVIQNPRYQVTQFGKPVTLSCSQTLNHNVMYWYQQKSSQAPKLLFHYYDKDFNNEADTPDNFQSRRPNTSFCFLDIRSPGLGDTAMYLCATSYTGVRGYTFGSGTRLTVV.

About this clone itself: Mismatch with germline at one junction end may stem from a read error. The V and J genes are TRBV29-1 and TRBJ2-7; 13 positions match TRBD2. Germline V gene sequence: CDR1 SQVTM, CDR2 ANQGSEA. CDR3 length equals 16 residues. The CDR3: CSVELRLAGGSHEQYF. In nucleotides, the CDR3 is TGCAGCGTTGAACTACGACTAGCGGGAGGCTCCCACGAGCAGTACTTC.

This chain uses TRBV2 with TRBJ1-4; TRBD1 agrees at 9 bases. Looked up from germline, CDR1 is SNHLY and CDR2 is FYNNEI. The CDR3 is made up of 17 amino acids. V shed 5 bases, J shed 2 bases, and the junction held 9 bases outside the gene matches. In nucleotides, the CDR3 is TGTGCCAGCAGTAAAGGACAGGGGTTACGGACTAATGAAAAACTGTTTTTT. This translates into CASSKGQGLRTNEKLFF.

V usage is TRBV18 and J usage is TRBJ2-5, with D perhaps matching TRBD2 (5 bases). V was clipped by 1 base and J by 5 bases, with 5 bases between them. This CDR3 is 12 amino acids long. Germline V CDR1 and CDR2: KGHSH, LQKENI. This CDR3 reads CASSPREETQYF. CDR3 coding DNA: TGTGCCAGCTCACCACGGGAGGAGACCCAGTACTTC.